The rows below give T cell receptor beta chains drawn from one sample of a study of cytotoxic CD8 clonotypes in ibrutinib-treated CLL. Measured with immunoSEQ multiplex PCR; TCRdb has only the in-frame clones, and not every one. Of about 150,000 clones detected, roughly three quarters appear once; the ten largest clones hold 4.5% to 6.5%. The sequencing here drew on PBMCs, taken after 24 months of ibrutinib treatment. These receptors all stem from a human donor with chronic lymphocytic leukemia. The CDR3 runs from the conserved cysteine through the conserved F or W. A D gene is named only where the DNA matches it firmly. Size is stated for part of the rows, as once, few or many counts, or as a class when the clone is expanded.

abundance,j_gene,d_gene,v_gene,CDR3nt,CDR3aa
NA,TRBJ2-1,NA,TRBV11-3,TGTGCCAGCAGCTTAGGGGCAAGATCAGAAACCTACAATGAGCAGTTCTTC,CASSLGARSETYNEQFF
NA,TRBJ1-2,TRBD1,TRBV7-2,TGTGCCAGCAGCTTAGGGACAGGGTTTGGCTACACCTTC,CASSLGTGFGYTF
NA,TRBJ1-4,NA,TRBV5-4,TGTGCCAGCAGCTTGGCCTCGGGTGTTGAAGAAAAACTGTTTTTT,CASSLASGVEEKLFF
few,TRBJ1-2,NA,TRBV2,TGTGCCAGCAGTGTCCGGACAGCTAACTATGGCTACACCTTC,CASSVRTANYGYTF
NA,TRBJ2-7,TRBD1,TRBV9,TGTGCCAGCAGCGTAGGGGGGACAGTTTTTGGCGAGCAGTACTTC,CASSVGGTVFGEQYF
NA,TRBJ2-5,TRBD2,TRBV9,TGTGCCAGCAACCTAGCGGGGGCCCAGGGGGAGACCCAGTACTTC,CASNLAGAQGETQYF
few,TRBJ2-5,NA,TRBV18,TGTGCCAGCTCACCTCGCGAGGGGGTTGAAGAGACCCAGTACTTC,CASSPREGVEETQYF
NA,TRBJ2-3,TRBD2,TRBV7-2,TGTGCCAGCAGCCCAGGACTAGCGGGGGGGGCGCAGTATTTT,CASSPGLAGGAQYF
once,TRBJ2-5,NA,TRBV6-1,TGTGCCAGCAGTGAGTGGGCCCAAGAGACCCAGTACTTC,CASSEWAQETQYF
once,TRBJ2-7,NA,TRBV7-2,TGTGCCAGCAGCTTAGGACCGACTCCCTACGAGCAGTACTTC,CASSLGPTPYEQYF
NA,TRBJ2-5,NA,TRBV7-9,TGTGCCAGCACCCCCATGGGGGCCGGGAACCACCAGTACTTC,CASTPMGAGNHQYF
NA,TRBJ2-5,NA,TRBV30,TGTGCCTGGAAAGTACAAGAGACCCAGTACTTC,CAWKVQETQYF
NA,TRBJ2-5,NA,TRBV5-1,TGCGCCAGCAGCTTGGGGCCGGGGCTCCAAGAGACCCAGTACTTC,CASSLGPGLQETQYF
NA,TRBJ2-2,NA,TRBV5-4,TGTGCCAGCAGCTTGGGGGGGAGCCCCGGGGCGAACACCGGGGAGCTGTTTTTT,CASSLGGSPGANTGELFF
NA,TRBJ1-6,TRBD1,TRBV5-1,TGCGCCAGCACTTCAACAGGGGGCCGGAATTCACCCCTCCACTTT,CASTSTGGRNSPLHF
few,TRBJ2-2,NA,TRBV14,TGTGCCAGCAGCCAAAGCGCGACAGGGAGGTCGACCGGGGAGCTGTTTTTT,CASSQSATGRSTGELFF
NA,TRBJ2-7,TRBD1,TRBV7-7,TGTGCCAGCAGCTTGGGGGACAGGGGGTACGAGCAGTACTTC,CASSLGDRGYEQYF
NA,TRBJ1-2,TRBD1,TRBV18,TGTGCCAGCTCACCGACAGGGGATGATGGCTACACCTTC,CASSPTGDDGYTF
NA,TRBJ2-6,NA,TRBV5-1,TGCGCCAGCAGCTTCGGGCGGTCCTCCCGCTCTGGGGCCAACGTCCTGACTTTC,CASSFGRSSRSGANVLTF
few,TRBJ2-3,NA,TRBV25-1,TGTGCCAGCGCCCTGGGGTGGAGCGCCCGCACAGATACGCAGTATTTT,CASALGWSARTDTQYF
NA,TRBJ2-3,TRBD1,TRBV7-2,TGTGCCAGCAGCGACGGGACAGGGCGAGTCACAGATACGCAGTATTTT,CASSDGTGRVTDTQYF
NA,TRBJ2-3,NA,TRBV11-3,TGTGCCAGCAGCCAGGGCCCCACAGATACGCAGTATTTT,CASSQGPTDTQYF
few,TRBJ1-2,TRBD1,TRBV19,TGTGCCAGTATGCGGGACAGGGCCTTCTATGGCTACACCTTC,CASMRDRAFYGYTF
NA,TRBJ1-2,NA,TRBV28,TGTGCCAGCAGTTCGCGGACAGAATTATATGGCTACACCTTC,CASSSRTELYGYTF
few,TRBJ1-4,NA,TRBV28,TGTGCCAGCAGGCGGACGGACCTGAATGAAAAACTGTTTTTT,CASRRTDLNEKLFF
once,TRBJ2-7,NA,TRBV13,TGTGCCAGCAGCTTACACGGCTACGAGCAGTACTTC,CASSLHGYEQYF
NA,TRBJ2-7,NA,TRBV13,TGTGCCAGCAGCCCGGAGGGCGGCTCCTACGAGCAGTACTTC,CASSPEGGSYEQYF
once,TRBJ2-3,NA,TRBV30,TGTGCCTGGAGTCGGGCAGATACGCAGTATTTT,CAWSRADTQYF
many,TRBJ2-3,NA,TRBV7-9,TGTGCCAGCAGCATGTTCAGCACAGATACGCAGTATTTT,CASSMFSTDTQYF
NA,TRBJ2-7,TRBD2,TRBV10-3,TGTGCCATCAGTGAGAGTACTAGCGCAGAGCAGTACTTC,CAISESTSAEQYF
NA,TRBJ2-3,NA,TRBV7-3,TGTGCCAGCAGCCAGGACGCAGATACGCAGTATTTT,CASSQDADTQYF
NA,TRBJ2-1,NA,TRBV11-3,TGTGCCAGCACCCAGGGAGGTGAGCAGTTCTTC,CASTQGGEQFF
many,TRBJ2-2,NA,TRBV28,TGTGCTTCGAAGGGACGCGTGCGCACCGGGGAGCTGTTTTTT,CASKGRVRTGELFF
NA,TRBJ2-2,NA,TRBV9,TGTGCCAGCAGCGTTGGCCTCCTCGGGGAGCTGTTTTTT,CASSVGLLGELFF
once,TRBJ2-3,NA,TRBV7-8,TGTGCCAGCAGCCAGAAGTCCGGGGCTACGCAGTATTTT,CASSQKSGATQYF
NA,TRBJ1-5,NA,TRBV28,TGTGCCAGCAGTTTGGGGGCCAGTACTGATAGCAATCAGCCCCAGCATTTT,CASSLGASTDSNQPQHF
few,TRBJ2-7,NA,TRBV5-8,TGTGCCAGCAGCTCCTGGGCCTACGAGCAGTACTTC,CASSSWAYEQYF
NA,TRBJ1-2,NA,TRBV29-1,TGCAGCGTTGAAGATCGGGGGAGCAACTATGGCTACACCTTC,CSVEDRGSNYGYTF
NA,TRBJ2-1,TRBD1,TRBV28,TGTGCCACCCGCTGGGGGACAGACTACGACAATGAGCAGTTCTTC,CATRWGTDYDNEQFF
NA,TRBJ2-6,NA,TRBV27,TGTGCCAGCACCCGTCAGGGGGGAGTGGCGGGCGGGGCCAACGTCCTGACTTTC,CASTRQGGVAGGANVLTF
NA,TRBJ1-5,NA,TRBV7-2,TGTGCCAGCAGCCGTGCGAATCAGCCCCAGCATTTT,CASSRANQPQHF
NA,TRBJ2-7,NA,TRBV7-6,TGTGCCAGCAGCTTAGTCATAGAAGCGGGGCAGTACTTC,CASSLVIEAGQYF
NA,TRBJ2-2,NA,TRBV19,TGTGCCAGTAGCACCGCCCCCACAGGTTGGAACACCGGGGAGCTGTTTTTT,CASSTAPTGWNTGELFF
NA,TRBJ2-7,NA,TRBV30,TGTGCCTGGGGAGCTGGATACGAGCAGTACTTC,CAWGAGYEQYF
NA,TRBJ2-5,NA,TRBV6-6,TGTGCCAGCAGTTACCCCGACAGGGAGACCCAGTACTTC,CASSYPDRETQYF
NA,TRBJ1-1,NA,TRBV2,TGTGCCAGCAGTGAATGGGCATCCCCGGACACTGAAGCTTTCTTT,CASSEWASPDTEAFF
NA,TRBJ1-2,NA,TRBV14,TGTGCCAGCAGCCAAGACCCCACCTATGGCTACACCTTC,CASSQDPTYGYTF
NA,TRBJ2-7,TRBD1,TRBV6-5,TGTGCCAGCAGTCGACAGGGGACCTACGAGCAGTACTTC,CASSRQGTYEQYF
NA,TRBJ1-5,NA,TRBV6-6,TGTGCCAGCAGTTACTCCGCCCCCTCGGGGCCCCAGCATTTT,CASSYSAPSGPQHF
NA,TRBJ2-3,NA,TRBV5-3,TGTGCCCCGCTGAGGGGACGGGGCCCTAATAGCACAGATACGCAGTATTTT,CAPLRGRGPNSTDTQYF
once,TRBJ2-5,NA,TRBV9,TGTGCCAGCAGCCCCCGGGCCGACGACCGGGTGGCCCAGTACTTC,CASSPRADDRVAQYF
few,TRBJ2-7,NA,TRBV5-1,TGCGCCAGCAGCTTTGCGAGCTCCTACGAGCAGTACTTC,CASSFASSYEQYF
NA,TRBJ2-4,NA,TRBV11-2,TGTGCCAGCAGCTTAGCTGGGACGGAGGGGAACATTCAGTACTTC,CASSLAGTEGNIQYF
few,TRBJ2-1,TRBD2,TRBV11-2,TGTGCCAGCACCCTCGATGGCGGGAGCTGGTATGAGCAGTTCTTC,CASTLDGGSWYEQFF
NA,TRBJ2-7,NA,TRBV7-2,TGTGCCAGCAGCTTAGGGGACGGTCCCTACGAGCAGTACTTC,CASSLGDGPYEQYF
NA,TRBJ1-2,NA,TRBV5-6,TGTGCCAGCAGCTTGGGGAGGCAGCCCTATGGCTACACCTTC,CASSLGRQPYGYTF
NA,TRBJ1-5,NA,TRBV6-5,TGTGCCAGCGCCCGGGGGGGGAGCAATCAGCCCCAGCATTTT,CASARGGSNQPQHF
many,TRBJ1-3,TRBD1,TRBV19,TGTGCCAGTAGCGCCGGGGACAGGGGTGCGCCCACCATATATTTT,CASSAGDRGAPTIYF
NA,TRBJ1-2,NA,TRBV28,TGTGCCAGCAGGGTTGCAGACTATGGCTACACCTTC,CASRVADYGYTF
many,TRBJ2-3,TRBD2,TRBV5-4,TGTGCCAGCAGCTTGGATGTAGCGGGAGGGAGCACAGATACGCAGTATTTT,CASSLDVAGGSTDTQYF